Shown below are 25 T cell receptor beta chains from a single sample sequenced in a study of Ad26.COV2.S vaccination and SARS-CoV-2 variants. Sample treatment: some 20 received Ad26.COV2.S at low or high dose, single or two shots; roughly five received placebo; per-sample allocation not given. Each sample was drawn 63 days after the first injection (of vaccine or placebo). Some clones are missing from TCRdb's copy, which holds only in-frame ones; the method was immunoSEQ multiplex PCR. The table has fewer than 400,000 clones, roughly 90% seen once. The material was peripheral blood, obtained in a trial of Ad26.COV2.S vaccine versus placebo. These receptor sequences come from a person between 18 and 60 years old who received the Ad26.COV2.S COVID-19 vaccine or a placebo.

This chain links TRBV3-1 (or the pseudogene TRBV3-2) with TRBJ2-1; TRBD2 agrees at 9 bases. The V gene end was trimmed by 1 base and the J gene end by 7 bases; junction bases not matched to a gene: 5. The CDR3 loop spans 15 amino acids. In germline, CDR1 is LGHDT, CDR2 YNNKEL (reference sequence). The chain's CDR3 is CASSQAGTSLNEQFF. CDR3 in DNA: TGTGCCAGCAGCCAAGCAGGGACTAGCTTAAATGAGCAGTTCTTC.

The V gene is TRBV19, the J gene TRBJ1-2; TRBD1 matches 9 bases. The CDR3 loop spans 14 amino acids. The V gene's germline CDR1 is LNHDA and CDR2 SQIVND (reference sequence). With 4 bases clipped from V and 7 bases from J, the junction kept 7 bases outside the gene matches. CDR3 bases: TGTGCCAGTAGTAGGGGACAGGGTCTCGGTGGCTACACCTTC. Translation: CASSRGQGLGGYTF.

The chain is built from TRBV5-6 and TRBJ2-7; D not resolved. There are 12 residues in the CDR3. The V and J ends lost 2 bases and 4 bases respectively, with 7 bases between them. The V gene's germline CDR1 is SGHDT and CDR2 YYEEEE. CDR3 amino acids: CASSFYKYEQYF. The CDR3 DNA reads TGTGCCAGCAGCTTCTACAAATACGAGCAGTACTTC.

In its sample, this clone was seen once. The chain recombines TRBV4-1 with TRBJ2-1, with D perhaps TRBD1 (7 bases). CDR1 is MGHRA, CDR2 YSYEKL, per germline. This CDR3 has 18 residues. Deletions cut 0 bases from V and 2 bases from J, with 17 bases between. Written as DNA, the CDR3 is TGCGCCAGCAGCCAAGAGACAGGGAGGTCCCGCGCCTACAATGAGCAGTTCTTC. Amino acids: CASSQETGRSRAYNEQFF.

This chain links TRBV4-1 with TRBJ2-1; D possibly corresponds to TRBD2 (5 bases). With 1 base removed from V and 3 bases from J, the gap between germline ends came to 10 bases. CDR1 is MGHRA and CDR2 is YSYEKL in the germline V gene. This CDR3 comprises 15 residues. CDR3 DNA sequence: TGCGCCAGCAGCCAAGCTAGCACCTTCTACAATGAGCAGTTCTTC. Protein product: CASSQASTFYNEQFF.

The rearrangement links TRBV12-3 or TRBV12-4 to TRBJ2-3; no firm D call. The CDR3 runs 13 residues. The ends were cut back, 6 bases at V and 4 bases at J, with 11 bases in the middle. CDR3 residues: CASSILGSDTQYF. The CDR3 DNA is TGTGCCAGCAGCATTCTAGGGTCAGATACGCAGTATTTT.

J is TRBJ2-1 and V is TRBV28; tentative D call: TRBD1 (5 bases). Trimming removed 2 bases at V and 0 bases at J, with 8 bases between. CDR1 and CDR2 (germline): MDHEN, SYDVKM. This CDR3 has 15 amino acids. The CDR3 nucleotides read TGTGCCAGCAGTTTAAGACAGCCCTCCTACAATGAGCAGTTCTTC. Translating it yields CASSLRQPSYNEQFF.

V is TRBV15 and J is TRBJ1-2; D remains unclear. Germline values: CDR1 LNHNV, CDR2 YYDKDF (reference sequence). V was shortened by 0 bases and J by 0 bases, with 11 bases between the two germline ends. The CDR3 runs 16 residues. DNA for the CDR3: TGTGCCACCAGCAGAGATGACGGGGAAGCTAACTATGGCTACACCTTC. It is translated as CATSRDDGEANYGYTF.

This chain joins TRBV24-1 and TRBJ2-2; 9 bases line up with TRBD2. V shed 5 bases, J shed 1 base, and the junction held 7 bases outside the gene matches. This CDR3 has 17 residues. Germline V gene data show CDR1 as KGHDR and CDR2 as SFDVKD. As DNA, the CDR3 is TGTGCCACCAGTGGAGTTTCAGCGGGAGGGAACACCGGGGAGCTGTTTTTT. This translates into CATSGVSAGGNTGELFF.

J is TRBJ1-2 and V is TRBV5-5; a weak D match, TRBD1 (6 bases). The CDR3 is 17 amino acids. V lost 4 bases and J lost 3, with 22 bases in between. Per the germline V gene, CDR1 is SGHKS and CDR2 is YYEKEE (reference sequence). This chain's CDR3 is CASSAPGGGKVDYGYTF. CDR3 nucleotides: TGTGCCAGCAGCGCTCCCGGAGGGGGGAAAGTGGACTATGGCTACACCTTC.

Only one count was recorded for this clone. Other DNA sequences in the sample encode the same CDR3. The chain employs TRBV9 and TRBJ1-5, with D perhaps TRBD1 (5 bases). Trimming took off 0 bases at V and 2 bases at J, with 9 bases between the two ends. The CDR3 runs 15 residues. Germline loops: CDR1 SGDLS, CDR2 YYNGEE. The CDR3: CASSVGGGGNQPQHF. CDR3 DNA sequence: TGTGCCAGCAGCGTAGGTGGGGGGGGCAATCAGCCCCAGCATTTT.

As DNA, the CDR3 is TGTGCCAGCAACCCTTTAAGGGGAGGCGCTGAAGCTTTCTTT. Amino acid sequence: CASNPLRGGAEAFF. The chain recombines TRBV6-5 with TRBJ1-1; D is possibly TRBD1 (5 bases). Germline V lookup: CDR1 MNHEY, CDR2 SVGAGI. This CDR3 comprises 14 residues. V shed 7 bases and J shed 6 bases, with 18 bases lying between them.

The chain combines TRBV2 with TRBJ1-3; 7 bases are shared with TRBD1. Germline CDR1 reads SNHLY; CDR2 reads FYNNEI. The CDR3 contains 16 residues. J gave up 0 bases and V 7 bases, and 9 bases lay outside the gene matches. CDR3 DNA: TGTGCCAGCATCCCGACAGGGCTCGCCTCTGGAAACACCATATATTTT. It translates to CASIPTGLASGNTIYF.

J is TRBJ1-2 and V is TRBV19, with D unclear. The CDR3 loop spans 12 amino acids. Between the trimmed V and J ends, which lost 3 bases and 2 bases, there was a span of 4 bases. Germline loops: CDR1 LNHDA, CDR2 SQIVND (reference sequence). The CDR3 loop reads CASSMANYGYTF. In DNA, the CDR3 is TGTGCCAGTAGTATGGCGAACTATGGCTACACCTTC.

This clone has only a few counts. The chain uses TRBV29-1 and TRBJ1-1; D perhaps matches TRBD1 (5 bases). V was pared by 7 bases and J by 4 bases, with 19 bases between. The germline V gene encodes CDR1 SQVTM and CDR2 ANQGSEA. CDR3 length equals 14 residues. CDR3 in amino acids: CSARGGGIGTEAFF. CDR3 DNA: TGCAGCGCAAGAGGTGGGGGAATCGGCACTGAAGCTTTCTTT. The whole variable domain, filled in from reference TRBV29-1 and TRBJ1-1, reads SAVISQKPSRDICQRGTSLTIQCQVDSQVTMMFWYRQQPGQSLTLIATANQGSEATYESGFVIDKFPISRPNLTFSTLTVSNMSPEDSSIYLCSARGGGIGTEAFFGQGTRLTVV.

The chain uses TRBV30 and TRBJ1-1; D is ambiguous. There are 13 residues in the CDR3. Germline CDR1 GTSNPN, CDR2 SVGIG (reference sequence). The V end was cut by 4 bases, the J end by 3 bases, with 12 bases between. The CDR3 coding sequence is TGTGCCTGGACCGCAAATCTTTACACTGAAGCTTTCTTT. Translating gives CAWTANLYTEAFF.

The V and J genes are TRBV6-2 or TRBV6-3 and TRBJ1-1, with D perhaps TRBD1 (6 bases). CDR1 is MNHEY and CDR2 is SVGEGT in the germline V gene. The V end was cut by 5 bases, the J end by 8 bases, with 21 bases between. CDR3 length: 15 amino acids. The CDR3 DNA reads TGTGCCAGCAGTCGCAACTCCAACAGGGATTGGGAAGCTTTCTTT. Translating it yields CASSRNSNRDWEAFF.

The rearrangement uses TRBV11-3 and TRBJ1-1, with TRBD1 as a possible D gene (5 bases). Germline-derived CDR1 and CDR2 are SGHNT and YENEEA. The ends were cut back, 2 bases at V and 3 bases at J, with 7 bases in the middle. This CDR3 comprises 13 residues. This CDR3 is CASSLSGYTEAFF. Written as DNA, the CDR3 is TGTGCCAGCAGCTTATCAGGGTACACTGAAGCTTTCTTT.

V usage is TRBV11-2 and J usage is TRBJ1-1; D ambiguous. V lost 4 bases and J 5 bases, leaving 11 bases between the germline ends. This CDR3 contains 13 residues. The germline V gene has CDR1 SGHAT and CDR2 FQNNGV. Here the CDR3 reads CASSSGMGTEAFF. The CDR3 DNA sequence: TGTGCCAGCAGCTCGGGGATGGGGACTGAAGCTTTCTTT.

This clone occurred once. CDR3 nucleotides: TGTGCCACCAGCAGAGAGGTAACCTTTTTGAACACTGAAGCTTTCTTT. This encodes CATSREVTFLNTEAFF. The chain recombines TRBV15 with TRBJ1-1, with D hard to call. CDR1 is LNHNV, CDR2 YYDKDF, per germline (reference sequence). This CDR3 has 16 amino acids. V dropped 0 bases and J dropped 0 bases, with 11 bases sitting between them. The full variable domain, with the rest looked up from reference TRBV15 and TRBJ1-1, is DAMVIQNPRYQVTQFGKPVTLSCSQTLNHNVMYWYQQKSSQAPKLLFHYYDKDFNNEADTPDNFQSRRPNTSFCFLDIRSPGLGDTAMYLCATSREVTFLNTEAFFGQGTRLTVV.

This clone has just a few counts. Here the CDR3 DNA reads TGTGCCAGCAGCTTATTTGCGACAGGGACCCTTACCGGGGAGCTGTTTTTT. This gives the protein CASSLFATGTLTGELFF. The chain recombines TRBV11-2 with TRBJ2-2; 7 positions match TRBD1. V was clipped by 2 bases and J by 5 bases; unmatched bases: 11. The V gene's germline CDR1 is SGHAT and CDR2 FQNNGV. This CDR3 region has 17 residues.

This clone was recorded once. The chain uses TRBV4-1 and TRBJ2-5; 10 bases match TRBD2. This CDR3 contains 16 residues. Germline V gives CDR1 MGHRA, CDR2 YSYEKL. Unmatched junction bases numbered 12, after V lost 6 bases and J lost 5 bases. The CDR3 spells CASSEGLAALGETQYF. CDR3 sequence (DNA): TGCGCCAGCAGTGAAGGACTAGCGGCCCTGGGGGAGACCCAGTACTTC.

The gene calls are TRBV3-1 (or the pseudogene TRBV3-2) and TRBJ1-1; 9 nucleotides align to TRBD1. Germline V gene sequence: CDR1 LGHDT, CDR2 YNNKEL (reference sequence). There are 17 residues in the CDR3. V dropped 6 bases and J dropped 0; count of bases not matched to a gene: 11. DNA of the CDR3: TGTGCCAGCAGGACCGGACAGGGGCGAGGGATGAACACTGAAGCTTTCTTT. It is translated as CASRTGQGRGMNTEAFF.

The chain uses TRBV25-1 and TRBJ2-1; D gene uncertain. The CDR3 totals 16 residues. Trimming cost V 0 bases and J 11 bases, with 20 bases left between them. The V gene's germline CDR1 is MGHDK and CDR2 SYGVNS. The CDR3 nucleotides read TGTGCCAGCAGTGAATATCACTACATTACAATGAGTCAGCAGTTCTTC. Translating gives CASSEYHYITMSQQFF.

To note about this clone: At the DNA level, this CDR3 is encoded by other sequences in the same sample as well. The rearrangement uses TRBV7-9 and TRBJ1-1; D gene unclear. Per germline, CDR1 SEHNR and CDR2 FQNEAQ (reference sequence). The length of the CDR3 is 13 residues. V dropped 5 bases and J dropped 4 bases, with 11 bases sitting between them. CDR3 sequence (DNA): TGTGCCAGCAGCCCTCGGGGTTCCACTGAAGCTTTCTTT. Its translation: CASSPRGSTEAFF. Together with reference TRBV7-9 and TRBJ1-1, the CDR3 gives the full variable domain: DTGVSQNPRHKITKRGQNVTFRCDPISEHNRLYWYRQTLGQGPEFLTYFQNEAQLEKSRLLSDRFSAERPKGSFSTLEIQRTEQGDSAMYLCASSPRGSTEAFFGQGTRLTVV.